This T cell receptor beta chain was obtained from a study of CD8+ T cells in alopecia areata. The overall study: Grafting placed skin from roughly 6-13-month-old C3H/HeJ donors with spontaneous alopecia onto approximately 6-11-week-old female C3H/HeJ mice.

Sequencing templates came from extracted RNA that was reverse transcribed into cDNA. Method: immunoSEQ multiplex PCR; TCRdb's copy keeps in-frame clones and lacks some. Sampling found roughly 2,000 clones, none seen once. Findings of the study overall: Across lesional scalp, and particularly alopecia totalis/universalis, clonality surpassed that of normal scalp. Scalp sample data also include resident alphabeta T cells from normal skin.

This clone has just a few counts. Its specificity is not known. The listed genes are named as in mouse. The CDR3 end is not reached by the read, which stops 4 residues before it; the germline J gene fills it in. CDR3 size: 14 residues. CDR1 and CDR2 (germline): LGHNA, YNLKQL (reference sequence). With 2 bases clipped from V and 3 bases from J, the junction kept 0 bases outside the gene matches. Cutaneous lymph nodes were pooled and cells sorted by CD4, CD8alpha, NKG2D, NKG2ACE and more. The sequence derives from a C3H/HeJ mouse with alopecia areata. This mouse strain has H2-k as its MHC haplotype. The chain has TRBV5 and TRBJ2-3, with 9 nucleotides matching TRBD1. Sequences were obtained from CD8+ T cells sorted from a lymph node. The sequenced CDR3 bases are TGTGCCAGCAGCCAAACAGGGGGCGCAGAA. As protein: CASSQTGGAE. The CDR3 in its entirety is CASSQTGGAETLYF.